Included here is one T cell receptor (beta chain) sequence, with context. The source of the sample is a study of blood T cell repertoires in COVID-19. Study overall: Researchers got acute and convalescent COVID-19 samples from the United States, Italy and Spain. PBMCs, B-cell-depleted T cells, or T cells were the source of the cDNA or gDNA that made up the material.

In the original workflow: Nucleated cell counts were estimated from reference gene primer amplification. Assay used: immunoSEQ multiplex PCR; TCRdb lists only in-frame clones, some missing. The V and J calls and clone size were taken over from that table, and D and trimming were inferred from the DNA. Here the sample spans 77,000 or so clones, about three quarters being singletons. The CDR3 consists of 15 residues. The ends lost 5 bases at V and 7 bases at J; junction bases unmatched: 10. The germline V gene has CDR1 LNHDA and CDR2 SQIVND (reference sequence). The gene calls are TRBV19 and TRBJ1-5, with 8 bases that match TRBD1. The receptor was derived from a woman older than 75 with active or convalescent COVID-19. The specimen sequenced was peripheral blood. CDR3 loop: CASSGRDRFGQPQHF. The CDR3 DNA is TGTGCCAGTAGTGGGCGGGACAGGTTTGGCCAGCCCCAGCATTTT.